This record looks at one T cell receptor beta chain sequence and its context. Antigen unknown. The data originate from a study of cytomegalovirus exposure and HLA in healthy donors. Libraries were prepared by immunoSEQ multiplex PCR; TCRdb keeps only in-frame clonotypes and omits some of them. The sample yields some 170,000 clones, roughly 89% seen once. Study results and limitations: Listed as cytomegalovirus-associated were over 150 TCR beta chains.

The donors were in the roughly 130-subject validation cohort, distinct from the roughly 600-subject first cohort. This sequence originates from a woman aged 25 to 39 in good health and CMV-seronegative. Source material: PBMCs.

CDR3 in amino acids: CASSLVAGYNYGYTF. Here the CDR3 DNA reads TGTGCCAGCAGCTTAGTTGCAGGGTATAACTATGGCTACACCTTC. This rearrangement joins TRBV7-2 to TRBJ1-2; possibly TRBD1 for D (5 bases). V lost 1 base, J lost 1 base, and 10 bases lay in between. The CDR3 has 15 residues. Per germline, CDR1 SGHTA and CDR2 FQGNSA.